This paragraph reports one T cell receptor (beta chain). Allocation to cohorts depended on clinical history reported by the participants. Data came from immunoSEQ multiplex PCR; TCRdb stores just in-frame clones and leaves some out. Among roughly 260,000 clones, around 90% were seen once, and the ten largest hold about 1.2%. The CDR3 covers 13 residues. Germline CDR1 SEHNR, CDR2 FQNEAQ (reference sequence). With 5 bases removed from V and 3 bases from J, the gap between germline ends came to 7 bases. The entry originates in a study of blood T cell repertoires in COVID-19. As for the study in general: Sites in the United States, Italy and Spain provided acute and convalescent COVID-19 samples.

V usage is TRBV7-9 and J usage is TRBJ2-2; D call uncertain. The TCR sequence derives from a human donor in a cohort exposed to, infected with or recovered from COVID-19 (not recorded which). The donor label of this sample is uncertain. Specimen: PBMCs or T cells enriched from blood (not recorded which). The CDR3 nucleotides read TGTGCCAGCAGCCGCGACTACACCGGGGAGCTGTTTTTT. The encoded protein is CASSRDYTGELFF.